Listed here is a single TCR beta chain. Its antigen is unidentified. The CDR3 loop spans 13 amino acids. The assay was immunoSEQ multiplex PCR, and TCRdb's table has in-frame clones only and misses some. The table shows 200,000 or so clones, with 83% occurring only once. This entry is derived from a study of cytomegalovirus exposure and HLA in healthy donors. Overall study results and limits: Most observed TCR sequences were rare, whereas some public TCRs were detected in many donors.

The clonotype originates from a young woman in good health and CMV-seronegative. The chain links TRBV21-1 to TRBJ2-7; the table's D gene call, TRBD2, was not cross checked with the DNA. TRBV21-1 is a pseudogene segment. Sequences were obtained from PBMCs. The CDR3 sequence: CASSNAGSYEQYF. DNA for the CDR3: TGTGCCAGCAGCAATGCGGGGTCCTACGAGCAGTACTTC.